These 23 T cell receptor beta chains originate from one sample sequenced in a study of B cell selection in AIRE deficiency. Conventional CD4 T cells were sorted as CD4+CD127+ cells. Sequencing was performed with immunoSEQ multiplex PCR; in TCRdb, only in-frame clones are kept and a portion is missing. The table records roughly 24,000 clones, about 95% of them present only once. Sequences were obtained from CD4+CD127+ conventional T cells sorted from PBMCs. Receptor source: a human donor in good health.

The rearrangement uses TRBV5-1 and TRBJ1-1; D gene uncertain. The CDR3 length is 14 residues. V lost 3 bases and J lost 3, with 12 bases in between. Germline V gene data show CDR1 as SGHRS and CDR2 as YFSETQ. The CDR3 sequence is CASSSARVDTEAFF. The CDR3 nucleotides are TGCGCCAGCAGCTCGGCCCGGGTGGACACTGAAGCTTTCTTT. Complete variable domain (other parts from reference TRBV5-1 and TRBJ1-1): KAGVTQTPRYLIKTRGQQVTLSCSPISGHRSVSWYQQTPGQGLQFLFEYFSETQRNKGNFPGRFSGRQFSNSRSEMNVSTLELGDSALYLCASSSARVDTEAFFGQGTRLTVV.

The J gene is TRBJ1-5, the V gene TRBV5-6, with TRBD1 matching 9 bases. CDR3 length equals 16 residues. CDR1 and CDR2 from the germline V gene are SGHDT and YYEEEE. V shed 3 bases and J 3 bases; nucleotides not matched to a gene: 7. CDR3 residues: CASSSTTGGFNQPQHF. The CDR3 DNA is TGTGCCAGCAGCTCTACGACAGGGGGATTCAATCAGCCCCAGCATTTT.

This sequence joins TRBV28 and TRBJ1-3; the D is unclear. The CDR3 is 18 residues long. The V gene's germline CDR1 is MDHEN and CDR2 SYDVKM. Trimming removed 3 bases at V and 0 bases at J, with 18 bases between. Here the CDR3 reads CASSFTPGRSSSGNTIYF. CDR3 sequence (DNA): TGTGCCAGCAGTTTCACCCCTGGGCGGAGCAGCTCTGGAAACACCATATATTTT.

The rearrangement links TRBV19 to TRBJ2-1; 8 bases are a match to TRBD1. The CDR3 loop spans 14 amino acids. The germline V gene encodes CDR1 LNHDA and CDR2 SQIVND (reference sequence). V was clipped by 6 bases and J by 7 bases; unmatched bases: 8. Here the CDR3 reads CASSPRDRLNEQFF. The CDR3 nucleotides read TGTGCCAGTAGCCCACGGGACAGGCTTAATGAGCAGTTCTTC.

This clone was recorded once. The V gene is TRBV28, the J gene TRBJ2-1, with TRBD1 as a possible D gene (6 bases). Germline CDR1 reads MDHEN; CDR2 reads SYDVKM. V was cut by 1 base and J by 15 bases, with 13 bases left in between. The CDR3 runs to 12 residues. The CDR3 loop reads CASSLSGVPPFF. CDR3 in DNA: TGTGCCAGCAGTTTATCAGGGGTCCCCCCGTTCTTC.

The CDR3 bases are TGTGCCAGCAGTGAAGGAAGAGGGGGGAATTCACCCCTCCACTTT. Translated: CASSEGRGGNSPLHF. The genes are TRBV25-1 and TRBJ1-6; D possibly corresponds to TRBD1 (6 bases). This CDR3 region has 15 residues. Between the trimmed V and J ends, which lost 2 bases and 7 bases, there was a span of 12 bases. Per the germline V gene, CDR1 is MGHDK and CDR2 is SYGVNS.

The CDR3 here is CASSPGSPNYGYTF. CDR3 coding DNA: TGTGCCAGCTCACCAGGGTCGCCTAACTATGGCTACACCTTC. V and J are TRBV18 and TRBJ1-2; D gene ambiguous. Germline CDR1 and CDR2: KGHSH and LQKENI. The CDR3 contains 14 residues. V lost 2 bases to trimming and J lost 0 bases, with 7 bases between them.

The chain uses TRBV19 and TRBJ2-1; 11 bases fit TRBD2. CDR1 and CDR2 from the germline V gene are LNHDA and SQIVND (reference sequence). V was clipped by 3 bases and J by 3 bases; unmatched bases: 10. This CDR3 is 18 amino acids long. The CDR3: CASSILASGGPGYNEQFF. The CDR3 bases are TGTGCCAGTAGTATTCTCGCTAGCGGGGGGCCTGGCTACAATGAGCAGTTCTTC.

CDR3 coding DNA: TGTGCCACCAGCAGAGTAAATAATTCACCCCTCCACTTT. Protein product: CATSRVNNSPLHF. The chain recombines TRBV15 with TRBJ1-6; the D is unclear. Trimming removed 1 base from V and 5 bases from J, with 3 bases in between. The germline gives CDR1 LNHNV, CDR2 YYDKDF (reference sequence). The CDR3 totals 13 residues.

The gene calls are TRBV5-1 and TRBJ2-5; 9 bases match TRBD1. CDR3 length: 15 amino acids. The V segment lost 4 bases and the J segment 5 bases; nucleotides outside the gene matches: 9. Germline CDR1 SGHRS, CDR2 YFSETQ. As DNA, the CDR3 is TGCGCCAGCAGCCTGTCCACAGGGGGCGGGGAGACCCAGTACTTC. Its protein product is CASSLSTGGGETQYF.

This chain uses TRBV11-1 with TRBJ1-1, with 9 bases identical to TRBD1. Per germline, CDR1 SGHAT and CDR2 FQDESV (reference sequence). V was clipped by 8 bases and J by 4 bases; unmatched bases: 8. This CDR3 is built from 14 residues. CDR3 protein: CASGTGQGVTEAFF. In DNA form, the CDR3 reads TGTGCCAGCGGGACGGGACAGGGTGTCACTGAAGCTTTCTTT.

V is TRBV2 and J is TRBJ1-2; 11 bases are shared with TRBD1. The CDR3 extends over 13 amino acids. V was pared by 7 bases and J by 4 bases, with 2 bases of the junction left unmatched. Germline V gene sequence: CDR1 SNHLY, CDR2 FYNNEI. DNA for the CDR3: TGTGCCAGCAAAGGGACAGGGGGCTATGGCTACACCTTC. Protein: CASKGTGGYGYTF.

V gene TRBV5-4 combines with J gene TRBJ2-2, with D hard to call. Trimming removed 4 bases at V and 8 bases at J, with 15 bases between. Germline V gene data show CDR1 as SGHNT and CDR2 as YYREEE (reference sequence). There are 14 residues in the CDR3. This CDR3 reads CASSQSQFVGELFF. The CDR3 DNA reads as TGTGCCAGCAGCCAGTCGCAGTTTGTAGGGGAGCTGTTTTTT.

In the case of this clone: The germline gene is not matched at one end of the junction; a read error may be the cause. V and J are TRBV2 and TRBJ2-7, with D perhaps matching TRBD2 (5 bases). The CDR3 is 12 residues long. The germline CDR1 and CDR2 sequences are SNHLY and FYNNEI. The CDR3 DNA follows: TGTGCCAGCAGTGAAGACGCGGGTAGTAGGCACTTC. Its protein is CASSEDAGSRHF.

V usage is TRBV11-2 and J usage is TRBJ1-1; D may be TRBD1 (5 bases). The CDR3 has 13 residues. Germline-derived CDR1 and CDR2 are SGHAT and FQNNGV. Trimming cost V 5 bases and J 5 bases, with 12 bases left between them. The CDR3 region has the DNA TGTGCCAGCAGCAGCGCAGGGCGAACTGAAGCTTTCTTT. As protein: CASSSAGRTEAFF.

The rearrangement joins TRBV9 to TRBJ2-1; tentative D call: TRBD2 (6 bases). CDR1 is SGDLS, CDR2 YYNGEE, per germline. Trimming pared 6 bases from V and 8 bases from J, leaving 21 bases between. The CDR3 runs 15 residues. The CDR3 protein is CASNEASEGLYEQFF. The DNA for the CDR3 is TGTGCCAGCAACGAGGCTAGCGAGGGGCTATATGAGCAGTTCTTC. The full variable domain, completed using reference TRBV9 and TRBJ2-1, is DSGVTQTPKHLITATGQRVTLRCSPRSGDLSVYWYQQSLDQGLQFLIQYYNGEERAKGNILERFSAQQFPDLHSELNLSSLELGDSALYFCASNEASEGLYEQFFGPGTRLTVL.

This rearrangement joins TRBV10-2 to TRBJ2-3; 10 bases are shared with TRBD1. The CDR3 has 16 residues. Germline assignment: CDR1 WSHSY and CDR2 SAAADI. The V segment lost 3 bases and the J segment 4 bases; nucleotides outside the gene matches: 7. The CDR3 spells CASSDRQGAKSDTQYF. The CDR3 bases are TGCGCCAGCAGTGATAGACAGGGGGCGAAATCAGATACGCAGTATTTT.

The DNA of the CDR3 is TGTGCCAGCAGGCGGGACAGCTCCTACGAGCAGTACTTC. It codes for CASRRDSSYEQYF. V and J are TRBV2 and TRBJ2-7, with D possibly being TRBD1 (7 bases). V was clipped by 6 bases and J by 0 bases, with 9 bases between them. The CDR3 is made up of 13 amino acids. Germline V gene sequence: CDR1 SNHLY, CDR2 FYNNEI.

The chain joins TRBV7-6 to TRBJ2-7; possibly TRBD1 for D (6 bases). Germline lookup yields CDR1 SGHVS and CDR2 FNYEAQ. The CDR3 runs to 15 residues. The ends were cut back, 7 bases at V and 3 bases at J, with 19 bases in the middle. CDR3 protein: CASTTGSGQNYEQYF. The CDR3 nucleotides are TGTGCCAGCACAACCGGGTCCGGACAGAACTACGAGCAGTACTTC.

V usage is TRBV11-2 and J usage is TRBJ1-3, with D possibly TRBD1 on 5 matching bases. The CDR3 is 16 amino acids. V lost 5 bases to trimming and J lost 0 bases, with 14 bases between them. From germline, CDR1 is SGHAT and CDR2 FQNNGV. The CDR3 sequence is CASSNQDISSGNTIYF. DNA of the CDR3: TGTGCCAGCAGCAACCAGGACATAAGCTCTGGAAACACCATATATTTT.

This chain connects TRBV28 to TRBJ1-6, with 7 bases aligning to TRBD1. There are 13 residues in the CDR3. The V segment lost 6 bases and the J segment 7 bases; nucleotides outside the gene matches: 3. Per the germline V gene, CDR1 is MDHEN and CDR2 is SYDVKM. CDR3 sequence: CASRTGVNSPLHF. The CDR3, as DNA: TGTGCCAGCAGAACAGGGGTGAATTCACCCCTCCACTTT.

This clone appeared once. The chain is built from TRBV9 and TRBJ1-6; D gene uncertain. V lost 0 bases and J lost 5, with 12 bases in between. This CDR3 has 16 amino acids. The germline V gene has CDR1 SGDLS and CDR2 YYNGEE. CDR3 in amino acids: CASSVGISGDNSPLHF. The CDR3 DNA reads as TGTGCCAGCAGCGTAGGAATTTCGGGAGATAATTCACCCCTCCACTTT.

The chain has TRBV18 and TRBJ1-1; D might be TRBD1 (5 bases). This CDR3 region has 12 residues. Trimming took off 4 bases at V and 5 bases at J, with 8 bases between the two ends. CDR1 is KGHSH, CDR2 LQKENI, per germline. CDR3 region: CASSLRETEAFF. In DNA form, the CDR3 reads TGTGCCAGCTCACTCAGGGAAACTGAAGCTTTCTTT.